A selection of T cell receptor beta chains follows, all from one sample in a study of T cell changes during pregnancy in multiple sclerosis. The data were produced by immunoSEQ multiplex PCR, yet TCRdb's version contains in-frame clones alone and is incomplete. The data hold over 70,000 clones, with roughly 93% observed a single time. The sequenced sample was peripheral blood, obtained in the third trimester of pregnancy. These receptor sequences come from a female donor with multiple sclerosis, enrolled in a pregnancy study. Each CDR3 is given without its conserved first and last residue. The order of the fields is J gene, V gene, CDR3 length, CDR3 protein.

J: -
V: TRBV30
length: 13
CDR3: AWKNGQGQVYEQY

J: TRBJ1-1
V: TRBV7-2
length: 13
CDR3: ASSFPIGRATEAF

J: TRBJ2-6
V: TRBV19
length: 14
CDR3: AAQDRGLGGANVLT

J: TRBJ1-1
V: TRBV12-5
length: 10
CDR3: ASGIPGQGSF

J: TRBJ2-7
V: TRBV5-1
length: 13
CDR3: ASSLESGWGDEQY

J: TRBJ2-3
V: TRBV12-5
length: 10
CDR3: ASGLDHGTQY

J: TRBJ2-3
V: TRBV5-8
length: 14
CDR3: ASSRYRGMSRDTQY

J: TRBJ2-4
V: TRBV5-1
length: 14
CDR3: ASSWGAASTKNIQY

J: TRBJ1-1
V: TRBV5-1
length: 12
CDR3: ASSPDIVNTEAF

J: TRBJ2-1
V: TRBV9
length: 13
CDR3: ASSVSGNLYNEQF

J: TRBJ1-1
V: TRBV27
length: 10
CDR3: ASRAGATEAF

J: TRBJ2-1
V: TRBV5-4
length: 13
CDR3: ASSNDRGSGNEQF

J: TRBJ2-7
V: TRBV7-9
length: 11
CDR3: ASSLGSMREQY

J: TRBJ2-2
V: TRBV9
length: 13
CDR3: ASSAQPEGTGELF

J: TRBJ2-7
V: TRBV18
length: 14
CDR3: ASSPLQGVISEEQY

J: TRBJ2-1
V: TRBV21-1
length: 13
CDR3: ASSKVRNTYNEQF

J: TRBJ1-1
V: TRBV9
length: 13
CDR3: ASSVAWDRDTEAF

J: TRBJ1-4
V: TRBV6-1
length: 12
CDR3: ASSPRDRDKKLF

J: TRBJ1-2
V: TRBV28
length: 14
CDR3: ASRSRDMTANYGYT

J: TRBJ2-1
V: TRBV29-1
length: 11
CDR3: SVVASGARVQF